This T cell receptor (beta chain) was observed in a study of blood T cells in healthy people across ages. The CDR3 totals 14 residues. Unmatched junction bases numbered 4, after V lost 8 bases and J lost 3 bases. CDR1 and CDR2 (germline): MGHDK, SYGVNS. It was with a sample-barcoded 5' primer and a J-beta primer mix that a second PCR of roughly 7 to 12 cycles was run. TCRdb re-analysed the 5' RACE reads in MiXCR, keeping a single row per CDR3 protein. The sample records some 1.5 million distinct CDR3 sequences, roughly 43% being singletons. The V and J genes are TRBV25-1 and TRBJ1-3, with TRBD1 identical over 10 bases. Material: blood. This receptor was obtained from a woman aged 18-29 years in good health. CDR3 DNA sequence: TGTGCCAGCGCCGGGACAGGGGTTGGAAACACCATATATTTT. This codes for CASAGTGVGNTIYF.